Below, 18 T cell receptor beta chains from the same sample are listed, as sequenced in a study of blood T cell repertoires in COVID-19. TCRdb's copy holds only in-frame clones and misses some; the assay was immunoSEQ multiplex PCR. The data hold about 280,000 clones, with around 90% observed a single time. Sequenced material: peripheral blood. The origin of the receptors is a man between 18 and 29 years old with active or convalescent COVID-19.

CDR3 protein: CASSQGPGSANVLTF. CDR3 nucleotides: TGCGCCAGCAGCCAAGGGCCCGGGTCTGCCAACGTCCTGACTTTC. J is TRBJ2-6 and V is TRBV4-3; D not resolved. This CDR3 contains 15 residues. Trimming took off 1 base at V and 7 bases at J, with 11 bases between the two ends. Germline CDR1 and CDR2: LGHNA and YSLEER.

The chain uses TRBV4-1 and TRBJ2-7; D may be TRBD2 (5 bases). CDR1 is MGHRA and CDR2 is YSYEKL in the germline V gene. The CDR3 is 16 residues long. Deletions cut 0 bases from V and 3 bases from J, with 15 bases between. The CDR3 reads CASSQDLKDWIYEQYF. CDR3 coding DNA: TGCGCCAGCAGCCAAGATCTCAAGGACTGGATCTACGAGCAGTACTTC.

The CDR3 loop reads CASSPAGGRVYEQYF. The CDR3 region has the DNA TGCGCCAGCAGCCCGGCGGGGGGGCGCGTATACGAGCAGTACTTC. J is TRBJ2-7 and V is TRBV4-1; 9 nucleotides align to TRBD2. This CDR3 has 15 residues. From germline, CDR1 is MGHRA and CDR2 YSYEKL. J gave up 4 bases and V 4 bases, and 8 bases lay outside the gene matches.

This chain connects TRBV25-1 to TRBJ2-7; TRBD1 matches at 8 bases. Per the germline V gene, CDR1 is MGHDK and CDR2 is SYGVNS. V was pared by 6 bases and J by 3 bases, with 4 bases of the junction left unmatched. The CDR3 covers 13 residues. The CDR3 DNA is TGTGCCAGCAGAGCAGGGGGCAGCTACGAGCAGTACTTC. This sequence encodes CASRAGGSYEQYF.

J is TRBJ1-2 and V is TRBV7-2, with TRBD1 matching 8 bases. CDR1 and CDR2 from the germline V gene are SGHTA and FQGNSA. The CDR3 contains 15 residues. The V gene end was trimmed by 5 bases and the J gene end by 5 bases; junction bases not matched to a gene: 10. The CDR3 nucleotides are TGTGCCAGCAGCGACCCCGACAGGGGACTTTATGGCTACACCTTC. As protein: CASSDPDRGLYGYTF.

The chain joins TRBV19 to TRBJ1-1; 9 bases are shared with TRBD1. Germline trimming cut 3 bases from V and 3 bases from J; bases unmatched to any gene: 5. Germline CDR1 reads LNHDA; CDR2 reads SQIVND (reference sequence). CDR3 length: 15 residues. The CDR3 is CASSIGTGLDTEAFF. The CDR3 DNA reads TGTGCCAGTAGTATCGGGACAGGGCTAGACACTGAAGCTTTCTTT.

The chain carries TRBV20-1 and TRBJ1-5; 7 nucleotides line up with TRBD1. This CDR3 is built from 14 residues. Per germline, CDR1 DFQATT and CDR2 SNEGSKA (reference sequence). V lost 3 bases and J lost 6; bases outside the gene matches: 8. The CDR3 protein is CSASSQGVGQPQHF. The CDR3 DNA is TGCAGTGCTAGTTCCCAGGGGGTGGGTCAGCCCCAGCATTTT.

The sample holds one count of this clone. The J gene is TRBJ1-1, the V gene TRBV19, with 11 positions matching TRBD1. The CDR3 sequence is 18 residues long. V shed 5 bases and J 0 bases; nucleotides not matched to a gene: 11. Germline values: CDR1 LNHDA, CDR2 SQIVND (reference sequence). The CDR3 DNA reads TGTGCCAGTAGTCTCGGGACAGGGGGAACGCCTTTGAACACTGAAGCTTTCTTT. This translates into CASSLGTGGTPLNTEAFF.

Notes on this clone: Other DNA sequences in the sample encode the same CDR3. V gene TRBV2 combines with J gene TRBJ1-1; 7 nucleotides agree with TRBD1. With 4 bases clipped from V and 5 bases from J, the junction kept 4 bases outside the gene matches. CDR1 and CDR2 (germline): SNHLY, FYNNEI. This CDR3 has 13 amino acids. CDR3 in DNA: TGTGCCAGCAGTGGACAGGGAAGGACTGAAGCTTTCTTT. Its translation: CASSGQGRTEAFF.

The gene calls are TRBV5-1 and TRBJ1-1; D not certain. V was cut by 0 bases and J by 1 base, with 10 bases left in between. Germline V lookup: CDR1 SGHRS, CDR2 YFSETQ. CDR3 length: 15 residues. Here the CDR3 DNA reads TGCGCCAGCAGCTTGGGAGTATACGAGAACACTGAAGCTTTCTTT. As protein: CASSLGVYENTEAFF.

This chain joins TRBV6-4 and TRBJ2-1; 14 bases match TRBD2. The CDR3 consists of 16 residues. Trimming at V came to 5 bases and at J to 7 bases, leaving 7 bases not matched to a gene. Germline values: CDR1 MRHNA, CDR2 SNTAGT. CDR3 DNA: TGTGCCAGCAGTACACACGGGACTAGCGGGGGTAATGAGCAGTTCTTC. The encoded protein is CASSTHGTSGGNEQFF.

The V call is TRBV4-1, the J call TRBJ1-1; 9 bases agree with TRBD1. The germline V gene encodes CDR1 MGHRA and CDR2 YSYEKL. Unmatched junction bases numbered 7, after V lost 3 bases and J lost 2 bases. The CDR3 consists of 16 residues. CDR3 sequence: CASSQAGQGENTEAFF. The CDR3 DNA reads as TGCGCCAGCAGCCAGGCGGGACAGGGCGAAAACACTGAAGCTTTCTTT.

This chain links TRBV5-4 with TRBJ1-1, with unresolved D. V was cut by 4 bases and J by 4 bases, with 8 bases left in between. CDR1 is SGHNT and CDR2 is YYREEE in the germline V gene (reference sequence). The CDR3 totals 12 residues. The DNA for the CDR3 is TGTGCCAGCAGCCCGGGGTCCACTGAAGCTTTCTTT. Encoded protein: CASSPGSTEAFF.

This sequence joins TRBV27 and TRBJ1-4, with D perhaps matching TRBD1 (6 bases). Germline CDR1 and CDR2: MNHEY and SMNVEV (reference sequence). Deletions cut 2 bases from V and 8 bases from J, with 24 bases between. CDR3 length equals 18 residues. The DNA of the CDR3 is TGTGCCAGCAGTTTAAGGGCCCCGGGAGGGGGAAATGAGGAAAAACTGTTTTTT. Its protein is CASSLRAPGGGNEEKLFF.

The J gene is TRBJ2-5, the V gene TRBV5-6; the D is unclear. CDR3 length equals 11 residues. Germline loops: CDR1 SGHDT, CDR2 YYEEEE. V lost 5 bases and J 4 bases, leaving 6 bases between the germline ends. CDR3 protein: CASSTGETQYF. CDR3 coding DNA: TGTGCCAGCAGTACTGGAGAGACCCAGTACTTC.

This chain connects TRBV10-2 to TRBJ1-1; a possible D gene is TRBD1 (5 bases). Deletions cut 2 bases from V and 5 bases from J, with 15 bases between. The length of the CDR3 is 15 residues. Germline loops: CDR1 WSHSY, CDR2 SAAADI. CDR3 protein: CASSELEGRGTEAFF. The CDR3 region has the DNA TGCGCCAGCAGTGAGCTGGAGGGGCGCGGTACTGAAGCTTTCTTT.

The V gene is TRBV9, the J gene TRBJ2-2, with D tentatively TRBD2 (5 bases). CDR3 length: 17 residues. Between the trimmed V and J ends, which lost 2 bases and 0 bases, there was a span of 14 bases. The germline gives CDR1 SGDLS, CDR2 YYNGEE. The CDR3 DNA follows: TGTGCCAGCAGCGTCCCGGGCGGAGCGGCGAACACCGGGGAGCTGTTTTTT. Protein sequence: CASSVPGGAANTGELFF.

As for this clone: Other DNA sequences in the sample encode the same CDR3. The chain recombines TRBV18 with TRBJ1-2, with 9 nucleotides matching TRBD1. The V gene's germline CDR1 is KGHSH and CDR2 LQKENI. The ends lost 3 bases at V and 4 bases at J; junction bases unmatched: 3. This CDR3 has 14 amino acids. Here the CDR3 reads CASSPPGQGYGYTF. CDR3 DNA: TGTGCCAGCTCACCGCCGGGACAGGGCTATGGCTACACCTTC.